These 31 T cell receptor beta chains were sequenced from one sample in a study of blood T cell repertoires in COVID-19 (dated by TCRdb to the early 2020s). The library came from the immunoSEQ multiplex PCR assay. The table was pulled from immuneACCESS by TCRdb, which kept in-frame rearrangements only. Such tables lose some clones; where checked, under half of the loss comes from unresolved V genes, and the rest has no known cause. The sample table holds hundreds of thousands of clones, of which over 75% were seen once. The ten largest make up approximately 8.1% of the sample. Sequenced input: peripheral blood. The receptors here all came from a woman between 50 and 59 years old who had recovered from COVID-19.

The V call is TRBV7-3, the J call TRBJ2-5; 8 bases map to TRBD2. Per the germline V gene, CDR1 is SGHTA and CDR2 is FQGTGA. This CDR3 region has 15 residues. The trim removed 2 bases at V and 5 bases at J, leaving 7 bases unmatched. The CDR3 is CASSLQPGGGETQYF. Written as DNA, the CDR3 is TGTGCCAGCAGCTTACAACCGGGAGGGGGGGAGACCCAGTACTTC.

The chain joins TRBV30 to TRBJ2-7, with 9 bases matching TRBD2. The CDR3 runs to 13 residues. Germline V gene lookup returns CDR1 GTSNPN and CDR2 SVGIG (reference sequence). The J segment lost 5 bases and the V segment lost 0 bases, leaving 2 bases of the junction unmatched. CDR3 sequence reads: CAWSVLAGNEQYF. DNA of the CDR3: TGTGCCTGGAGTGTCCTAGCGGGAAACGAGCAGTACTTC.

This chain connects TRBV4-3 to TRBJ1-3; 8 nucleotides line up with TRBD1. CDR1 and CDR2 from the germline V gene are LGHNA and YSLEER. J gave up 0 bases and V 4 bases, and 2 bases lay outside the gene matches. This CDR3 has 15 residues. The CDR3 sequence is CASSPGTGSGNTIYF. In DNA, the CDR3 is TGCGCCAGCAGCCCCGGGACAGGCTCTGGAAACACCATATATTTT.

This clone has just one count. The chain employs TRBV30 and TRBJ2-2; D is unresolved. Trimming removed 4 bases from V and 0 bases from J, with 6 bases in between. Germline CDR1 GTSNPN, CDR2 SVGIG (reference sequence). This CDR3 spans 13 amino acids. The CDR3 DNA reads TGTGCCTGGACCGTTTCGAACACCGGGGAGCTGTTTTTT. This encodes CAWTVSNTGELFF.

The gene calls are TRBV3-1 (or the pseudogene TRBV3-2) and TRBJ1-3, with unresolved D. Deletions cut 4 bases from V and 7 bases from J, with 14 bases between. The CDR3 covers 14 residues. Germline lookup yields CDR1 LGHDT and CDR2 YNNKEL (reference sequence). The CDR3 region is CASSPPSLENTIYF. CDR3 bases: TGTGCCAGCAGCCCCCCCTCTCTGGAGAACACCATATATTTT.

V and J are TRBV9 and TRBJ2-2; 11 bases map to TRBD2. The CDR3 runs to 16 residues. V shed 3 bases, J shed 7 bases, and the junction held 8 bases outside the gene matches. In germline, CDR1 is SGDLS, CDR2 YYNGEE. The chain's CDR3 is CASSALAGGLNGELFF. In DNA form, the CDR3 reads TGTGCCAGCAGCGCTCTAGCGGGGGGCCTGAACGGGGAGCTGTTTTTT.

The rearrangement uses TRBV7-2 and TRBJ2-2, with 7 positions matching TRBD2. From germline, CDR1 is SGHTA and CDR2 FQGNSA. The CDR3 has 16 amino acids. V was clipped by 2 bases and J by 6 bases; unmatched bases: 9. The CDR3 sequence: CASSLSRLAISGELFF. CDR3 sequence (DNA): TGTGCCAGCAGCTTAAGTAGACTAGCAATTTCCGGGGAGCTGTTTTTT.

The table lists this clone with a count of one. This chain joins TRBV4-3 and TRBJ2-1; D is ambiguous. The V gene's germline CDR1 is LGHNA and CDR2 YSLEER. The CDR3 is made up of 13 amino acids. Trimming removed 2 bases from V and 6 bases from J, with 8 bases in between. Here the CDR3 DNA reads TGCGCCAGCAGCCAATCACTGCTCAATGAGCAGTTCTTC. Protein: CASSQSLLNEQFF.

The chain joins TRBV5-1 to TRBJ2-7, with a tentative D call TRBD1 (6 bases). CDR1 is SGHRS and CDR2 is YFSETQ in the germline V gene. The length of the CDR3 is 17 residues. The ends were cut back, 1 base at V and 2 bases at J, with 19 bases in the middle. The CDR3 nucleotides are TGCGCCAGCAGCTTGAGGACTCGGACAGCGAAACCCTACGAGCAGTACTTC. It specifies CASSLRTRTAKPYEQYF.

Points on this clone: At one of its ends the junction is not consistent with the germline gene, which may arise from a read error. The rearrangement joins TRBV27 to TRBJ2-1; D is possibly TRBD1 (6 bases). Germline loops: CDR1 MNHEY, CDR2 SMNVEV (reference sequence). The CDR3 has 16 amino acids. The CDR3 nucleotides are TGTGCCAGCAGGGTAAATACAGGGAACTCCAACAATGAGCAGTTCTTC. Translated: CASRVNTGNSNNEQFF.

This rearrangement joins TRBV2 to TRBJ2-5, with D perhaps matching TRBD1 (5 bases). This CDR3 has 13 residues. The V and J ends lost 4 bases and 10 bases respectively, with 16 bases between them. Germline CDR1 SNHLY, CDR2 FYNNEI. Written as DNA, the CDR3 is TGTGCCAGCAGTGGGGGCCCAGTGGGGTACCAGTACTTC. The encoded protein is CASSGGPVGYQYF.

The V gene is TRBV19, the J gene TRBJ1-1, with D perhaps matching TRBD1 (5 bases). There are 13 residues in the CDR3. With 5 bases removed from V and 4 bases from J, the gap between germline ends came to 11 bases. The V gene's germline CDR1 is LNHDA and CDR2 SQIVND (reference sequence). This CDR3 reads CASSSRGGTEAFF. CDR3 sequence (DNA): TGTGCCAGTAGTTCCCGGGGGGGCACTGAAGCTTTCTTT.

This clone was picked up one time. The chain joins TRBV28 to TRBJ1-2; no clear D. Trimming cost V 3 bases and J 0 bases, with 8 bases left between them. The CDR3 totals 14 residues. Germline V gives CDR1 MDHEN, CDR2 SYDVKM. CDR3 bases: TGTGCCAGCAGTTTTTCCACAACTAACTATGGCTACACCTTC. This codes for CASSFSTTNYGYTF.

The chain employs TRBV19 and TRBJ2-3; 10 nucleotides match TRBD2. CDR1 and CDR2 from the germline V gene are LNHDA and SQIVND (reference sequence). J gave up 3 bases and V 2 bases, and 11 bases lay outside the gene matches. The CDR3 spans 18 residues. CDR3: CASSIRRGLAGATDTQYF. The CDR3 coding sequence is TGTGCCAGTAGTATAAGGAGGGGGCTAGCGGGGGCAACAGATACGCAGTATTTT.

DNA of the CDR3: TGTGCCAGTAGCCCGGGACAGGGACACTACGAGCAGTACTTC. Its protein product is CASSPGQGHYEQYF. The genes are TRBV19 and TRBJ2-7; 9 bases map to TRBD1. Germline V gene data show CDR1 as LNHDA and CDR2 as SQIVND (reference sequence). This CDR3 has 14 amino acids. The V and J ends lost 6 bases and 3 bases, in that order; junction bases with no gene match: 6.

This chain links TRBV30 with TRBJ2-1; TRBD2 aligns across 11 bases. J was trimmed by 3 bases and V by 7 bases; bases with no gene match: 14. This CDR3 is 17 amino acids long. Germline CDR1 GTSNPN, CDR2 SVGIG (reference sequence). In nucleotides, the CDR3 is TGTGCCTACACCCCCTCGAGACTAGCGGGATACTACAATGAGCAGTTCTTC. Translated: CAYTPSRLAGYYNEQFF. The full variable domain, completed using reference TRBV30 and TRBJ2-1, is SQTIHQWPATLVQPVGSPLSLECTVEGTSNPNLYWYRQAAGRGLQLLFYSVGIGQISSEVPQNLSASRPQDRQFILSSKKLLLSDSGFYLCAYTPSRLAGYYNEQFFGPGTRLTVL.

V and J are TRBV19 and TRBJ1-6; TRBD1 is a possible D gene (6 bases). V was cut by 9 bases and J by 9 bases, with 18 bases left in between. Per the germline V gene, CDR1 is LNHDA and CDR2 is SQIVND (reference sequence). CDR3 length: 14 residues. The CDR3 loop is CASNVGGDFSPLHF. The CDR3 DNA follows: TGTGCCAGCAATGTAGGGGGGGACTTTTCACCCCTCCACTTT.

V is TRBV10-2 and J is TRBJ2-3; 8 bases are shared with TRBD2. Germline loops: CDR1 WSHSY, CDR2 SAAADI. Trimming cost V 7 bases and J 3 bases; bases outside gene matches: 21. This CDR3 is 19 amino acids long. The CDR3 is CASTERPSRGGRGTDTQYF. The CDR3 coding sequence is TGCGCCAGCACCGAGAGGCCCTCCCGGGGGGGCCGAGGGACAGATACGCAGTATTTT.

This clone appeared a single time. The V gene is TRBV28, the J gene TRBJ1-2; D unresolved. Germline V CDR1 and CDR2: MDHEN, SYDVKM. The CDR3 spans 13 residues. Trimming cost V 7 bases and J 4 bases, with 13 bases left between them. This CDR3 is CASTLSLAYGYTF. CDR3 bases: TGTGCCAGCACCCTTAGCCTGGCCTATGGCTACACCTTC.

The V call is TRBV7-9, the J call TRBJ2-5; no clear D gene. The germline V gene has CDR1 SEHNR and CDR2 FQNEAQ (reference sequence). Trimming took off 6 bases at V and 9 bases at J, with 17 bases between the two ends. There are 13 residues in the CDR3. The CDR3, as DNA: TGTGCCAGCAGTTTCGATCTTCGACGGGCCCAGTACTTC. Its protein is CASSFDLRRAQYF.

The V gene is TRBV6-2 or TRBV6-3, the J gene TRBJ2-7; 12 positions match TRBD1. Unmatched junction bases numbered 7, after V lost 4 bases and J lost 3 bases. The CDR3 has 16 amino acids. Germline CDR1 MNHEY, CDR2 SVGEGT. In DNA form, the CDR3 reads TGTGCCAGCAGTTCGGGACAGGGGGCCGTTAGCTACGAGCAGTACTTC. Translated: CASSSGQGAVSYEQYF.

A word on this clone: This same CDR3 is encoded by further DNA sequences in the sample. The chain uses TRBV28 and TRBJ2-7, with D possibly being TRBD1 (6 bases). V shed 3 bases and J shed 2 bases, with 11 bases lying between them. The CDR3 covers 14 residues. Germline-derived CDR1 and CDR2 are MDHEN and SYDVKM. As DNA, the CDR3 is TGTGCCAGCAGTTTGGCAGGGGAGACCTACGAGCAGTACTTC. Protein sequence: CASSLAGETYEQYF.

The chain combines TRBV19 with TRBJ2-2; 8 nucleotides agree with TRBD1. V was pared by 8 bases and J by 6 bases, with 8 bases of the junction left unmatched. Germline-derived CDR1 and CDR2 are LNHDA and SQIVND (reference sequence). This CDR3 spans 14 amino acids. CDR3 residues: CASRKDRVAGELFF. The CDR3 coding sequence is TGTGCCAGTCGCAAGGACAGGGTGGCCGGGGAGCTGTTTTTT. Combining the CDR3 with reference TRBV19 and TRBJ2-2 gives the whole variable domain DGGITQSPKYLFRKEGQNVTLSCEQNLNHDAMYWYRQDPGQGLRLIYYSQIVNDFQKGDIAEGYSVSREKKESFPLTVTSAQKNPTAFYLCASRKDRVAGELFFGEGSRLTVL.

The rearrangement links TRBV5-1 to TRBJ2-7, with D maybe TRBD1 (6 bases). CDR1 and CDR2 from the germline V gene are SGHRS and YFSETQ. Trimming removed 4 bases from V and 2 bases from J, with 13 bases in between. The CDR3 extends over 14 amino acids. CDR3 coding DNA: TGCGCCAGCAGCATTACAGGGTCCCCCTACGAGCAGTACTTC. This encodes CASSITGSPYEQYF.

This chain joins TRBV10-3 and TRBJ1-2, with 12 bases fitting TRBD1. CDR3 size: 16 residues. Germline V gene data show CDR1 as ENHRY and CDR2 as SYGVKD. V lost 7 bases to trimming and J lost 4 bases; unmatched junction nucleotides: 10. In DNA form, the CDR3 reads TGTGCCATCACGGCCGGGACAGGGGGCGCTGGCTATGGCTACACCTTC. Residues: CAITAGTGGAGYGYTF.

This clone turned up a few times. The chain combines TRBV9 with TRBJ2-2; 8 bases align to TRBD1. Germline trimming cut 3 bases from V and 3 bases from J; bases unmatched to any gene: 1. Germline CDR1 is SGDLS and CDR2 is YYNGEE. The CDR3 is 14 amino acids. The DNA of the CDR3 is TGTGCCAGCAGCGCACAGGGGGACACCGGGGAGCTGTTTTTT. Translated: CASSAQGDTGELFF. The complete variable domain, with remaining parts taken from reference TRBV9 and TRBJ2-2, reads DSGVTQTPKHLITATGQRVTLRCSPRSGDLSVYWYQQSLDQGLQFLIQYYNGEERAKGNILERFSAQQFPDLHSELNLSSLELGDSALYFCASSAQGDTGELFFGEGSRLTVL.

V is TRBV7-2 and J is TRBJ2-4; 8 bases map to TRBD1. Per the germline V gene, CDR1 is SGHTA and CDR2 is FQGNSA. The CDR3 loop spans 15 amino acids. V lost 5 bases to trimming and J lost 6 bases; unmatched junction nucleotides: 9. CDR3 amino acids: CASSVRTGPLNIQYF. CDR3 sequence (DNA): TGTGCCAGCAGCGTCCGGACAGGGCCCCTAAACATTCAGTACTTC.

V and J are TRBV19 and TRBJ2-1, with TRBD2 identical over 7 bases. The V segment lost 2 bases and the J segment 6 bases; nucleotides outside the gene matches: 7. There are 15 residues in the CDR3. Per germline, CDR1 LNHDA and CDR2 SQIVND (reference sequence). The CDR3 sequence: CASSISGTSTNEQFF. In DNA, the CDR3 is TGTGCCAGTAGTATAAGCGGGACCTCCACCAATGAGCAGTTCTTC.

There are a few counts of this clone. The V call is TRBV28, the J call TRBJ1-6; TRBD1 is a possible D gene (5 bases). The germline gives CDR1 MDHEN, CDR2 SYDVKM. This CDR3 contains 12 residues. V was shortened by 7 bases and J by 11 bases, with 12 bases between the two germline ends. CDR3 protein: CASTFGGAPLHF. The CDR3 DNA reads TGTGCCAGCACCTTTGGGGGGGCACCCCTCCACTTT.

The chain is built from TRBV25-1 and TRBJ1-2, with 8 bases fitting TRBD1. The CDR3 covers 14 residues. The junction had 9 bases not matched to a gene; V was cut back by 4 bases and J by 8 bases. From germline, CDR1 is MGHDK and CDR2 SYGVNS. The CDR3 sequence is CASSAAGGARGYTF. The CDR3 region has the DNA TGTGCCAGCAGTGCTGCAGGGGGCGCGAGGGGCTACACCTTC.

The chain has TRBV24-1 and TRBJ2-2; 10 bases are a match to TRBD2. The CDR3 is 17 amino acids. Germline V gene data show CDR1 as KGHDR and CDR2 as SFDVKD. The V gene end was trimmed by 4 bases and the J gene end by 4 bases; junction bases not matched to a gene: 8. The CDR3, as DNA: TGTGCCACCAGTGACCGTCAGCGGGAGGGCCCCACCGGGGAGCTGTTTTTT. Translated, it gives CATSDRQREGPTGELFF.